These T cell receptor beta chains were read from a single sample in a study of molecular identifiers for immune sequencing clone quantification. TCRdb re-derived calls from the PCR reads in MiXCR, one entry per CDR3 protein. The sample contains about 500,000 distinct CDR3 sequences, around a fifth of which appear only once. The specimen was naive CD8+ T cells from blood, with Jurkat cell RNA spiked in. The receptors stem from a human donor in good health. Some libraries in this study had Jurkat cell RNA spiked in. Both conserved end residues are part of each CDR3.

j_call v_call cdr3_aa
TRBJ2-1 TRBV5-5 CASSLVAGGINEQFF
TRBJ2-7 TRBV4-1 CASSQDDSYEQYF
TRBJ2-4 TRBV5-3 CASSSGAGSLAKNIQYF
TRBJ2-3 TRBV13 CASSAVAGTGGTDTQYF
TRBJ2-4 TRBV19 CASKLPGAKNIQYF
TRBJ2-5 TRBV7-7 CASSSERTEETQYF
TRBJ2-7 TRBV2 CASSWGILGEQYF
TRBJ1-2 TRBV7-9 CASSLVGGAVNYGYTF
TRBJ2-1 TRBV28 CASSNPDPEEFF
TRBJ2-7 TRBV4-3 CASSQWEGGYEQYF
TRBJ1-2 TRBV10-2 CASSDWTAVYGNTF
TRBJ2-3 TRBV20-1 CSASWDGTDTQYF
TRBJ2-1 TRBV7-9 CASSVVPYNEQFF
TRBJ2-3 TRBV24-1 CATSDPIPWTGSTDTQYF
TRBJ1-1 TRBV9 CASSSPTDLPRTTEAFF
TRBJ2-1 TRBV6-5 CASSYSLIGTTADEQFF
TRBJ1-2 TRBV7-9 CASSPPWDSNYGYTF
TRBJ2-1 TRBV24-1 CATSTSGGLNEQFF
TRBJ2-7 TRBV5-5 CASSLSWGAAEQYF
TRBJ2-7 TRBV2 CASSDTGVIVYEQYF
TRBJ2-6 TRBV28 CASRQDFSGANVLTF
TRBJ2-7 TRBV7-2 CASSPPPVSGSYMYF
TRBJ2-7 TRBV12-3/TRBV12-4 CASSETGFEQYF
TRBJ2-5 TRBV7-3 CASSLGGGGGETQYF
TRBJ1-2 TRBV4-3 CASSQDRGSNYGYTF
TRBJ1-1 TRBV10-3 CAISDPFNTEAFF
TRBJ2-2 TRBV4-1 CASSQGEGTGELFF
TRBJ2-2 TRBV28 CASSIMGGGTGELFF
TRBJ2-3 TRBV11-2 CASSLVGRGTTDTQYF
TRBJ2-5 TRBV11-2 CASSRSNPWETQYF
TRBJ2-7 TRBV7-6 CASSWDSGSSYEQYF
TRBJ2-2 TRBV6-5 CASAPGTGNTGELFF
TRBJ2-3 TRBV7-9 CASRDLGDTQYF
TRBJ1-2 TRBV14 CASSQVAGGEGGYTF
TRBJ2-3 TRBV9 CASSVTLAGNTDTQYF
TRBJ1-5 TRBV2 CASSGVPLQPQHF
TRBJ2-1 TRBV27 CASSLFTSADNEQFF
TRBJ2-7 TRBV4-2 CASSHEPGQGVREQYF
TRBJ2-2 TRBV28 CASLRTSAYTGELFF
TRBJ1-1 TRBV5-6 CASSRPKNTVAFF
TRBJ1-5 TRBV11-2 CASSLDRYQPQHF
TRBJ2-7 TRBV20-1 CSARDRSRGSSYEQYF
TRBJ2-3 TRBV28 CASSLGAGLSTDTQYF
TRBJ2-3 TRBV10-1 CASSDARGLDTQYF
TRBJ2-7 TRBV21-1 CASSVGGSTDSTEQYF